The rows below give T cell receptor beta chains drawn from one sample of a study of T-cell reconstitution after alpha-beta-depleted transplantation in children. In TCRdb, the PCR reads were re-called with MiXCR into one record per CDR3 protein. The sample contains about 610,000 distinct CDR3 sequences, over 9.5% of which appear only once. Sequenced material: PBMCs from the stem cell graft donor, taken from the stem cell graft. The source is a human donor who donated a stem cell graft to a child with acute myeloid leukemia. CDR3s include the opening cysteine and the closing phenylalanine or tryptophan. Each record gives: V gene, J gene, CDR3 protein.

v_call: TRBV29-1
j_call: TRBJ1-2
cdr3_aa: CSAPGGYGYTF

v_call: TRBV19
j_call: TRBJ2-7
cdr3_aa: CASRRASGTRGEQYF

v_call: TRBV7-2
j_call: TRBJ1-6
cdr3_aa: CASSQGPFNSPLHF

v_call: TRBV7-2
j_call: TRBJ1-5
cdr3_aa: CASSLGRRLNQPQHF

v_call: TRBV20-1
j_call: TRBJ2-5
cdr3_aa: CSARKGGLAVETQYF

v_call: TRBV7-8
j_call: TRBJ2-1
cdr3_aa: CASSSGGGIRSYNEQFF

v_call: TRBV6-2/TRBV6-3
j_call: TRBJ2-7
cdr3_aa: CASSYPRDSYEQYF

v_call: TRBV27
j_call: TRBJ2-2
cdr3_aa: CASSLGWANTGELFF

v_call: TRBV20-1
j_call: TRBJ2-3
cdr3_aa: CSARRDRPSTDTQYF

v_call: TRBV6-5
j_call: TRBJ2-1
cdr3_aa: CASSYSGPNYNEQFF

v_call: TRBV7-9
j_call: TRBJ1-2
cdr3_aa: CASSLRAVDDYTF

v_call: TRBV28
j_call: TRBJ2-7
cdr3_aa: CASSTSTRGSSEQYF

v_call: TRBV18
j_call: TRBJ2-1
cdr3_aa: CASSPWGGNEQFF

v_call: TRBV7-8
j_call: TRBJ1-5
cdr3_aa: CASSSPGLTGWAQPQHF

v_call: TRBV7-9
j_call: TRBJ2-7
cdr3_aa: CASSLGGLAVYEQYF

v_call: TRBV2
j_call: TRBJ1-4
cdr3_aa: CASSEEGGRDEKLFF

v_call: TRBV20-1
j_call: TRBJ1-6
cdr3_aa: CSARGGGQGNSPLHF

v_call: TRBV20-1
j_call: TRBJ1-2
cdr3_aa: CSAARGLTGGYTF

v_call: TRBV12-3/TRBV12-4
j_call: TRBJ1-2
cdr3_aa: CASSTLLLRTAGGYTF

v_call: TRBV20-1
j_call: TRBJ1-6
cdr3_aa: CSATGALNSPLHF

v_call: TRBV6-5
j_call: TRBJ2-2
cdr3_aa: CASSYSAPLAGELFF

v_call: TRBV6-2/TRBV6-3
j_call: TRBJ2-1
cdr3_aa: CASSQDRVAYNEQFF

v_call: TRBV12-3/TRBV12-4
j_call: TRBJ1-2
cdr3_aa: CASRDREDYGYTF

v_call: TRBV3-1
j_call: TRBJ1-6
cdr3_aa: CASSGRGGPVGYNSPLHF

v_call: TRBV7-7
j_call: TRBJ2-2
cdr3_aa: CASKPEGNTGELFF

v_call: TRBV3-1
j_call: TRBJ2-3
cdr3_aa: CASSQQDTQYF

v_call: TRBV7-8
j_call: TRBJ2-1
cdr3_aa: CASSLAVGRATNEQFF

v_call: TRBV5-1
j_call: TRBJ2-1
cdr3_aa: CASSLASSADEQFF

v_call: TRBV7-9
j_call: TRBJ2-3
cdr3_aa: CASSPLGGDTQYF

v_call: TRBV6-6
j_call: TRBJ2-7
cdr3_aa: CASADREAAEQYF

v_call: TRBV12-5
j_call: TRBJ2-7
cdr3_aa: CASGADPSYEQYF

v_call: TRBV4-2
j_call: TRBJ1-1
cdr3_aa: CASSQDRWDTEAFF